A single sample is the source of the 3 T cell receptor beta chains below, sequenced in a study of T cells in localized non-small cell lung cancer. Only in-frame clones appear in the TCRdb table, and some are missing; sequencing was by immunoSEQ multiplex PCR. The sample yields 40,000 to 60,000 clones, more than 85% seen once. The specimen comprised PBMCs, sampled before any cancer treatment. These receptors all come from a female donor with stage II lung adenocarcinoma.

The chain combines TRBV7-6 with TRBJ2-1; 13 bases line up with TRBD2. CDR1 is SGHVS, CDR2 FNYEAQ, per germline. The CDR3 consists of 18 residues. The V segment lost 4 bases and the J segment 0 bases; nucleotides outside the gene matches: 6. This CDR3 reads CASSSRLAGGSSYNEQFF. Here the CDR3 DNA reads TGTGCCAGCAGCTCTAGACTAGCGGGGGGAAGCTCCTACAATGAGCAGTTCTTC.

The CDR3 spells CASSFPPGELFF. The CDR3, as DNA: TGTGCCAGCAGCTTCCCTCCCGGGGAGCTGTTTTTT. This chain connects TRBV5-4 to TRBJ2-2, with D unclear. CDR1 and CDR2 (germline): SGHNT, YYREEE (reference sequence). V was shortened by 2 bases and J by 6 bases, with 5 bases between the two germline ends. This CDR3 is 12 amino acids long.

The J gene is TRBJ2-7, the V gene TRBV7-2; D gene unclear. Trimming removed 1 base at V and 2 bases at J, with 6 bases between. There are 13 residues in the CDR3. The germline V gene has CDR1 SGHTA and CDR2 FQGNSA. CDR3 nucleotides: TGTGCCAGCAGCTTAGAGGTGACCTACGAGCAGTACTTC. It specifies CASSLEVTYEQYF.